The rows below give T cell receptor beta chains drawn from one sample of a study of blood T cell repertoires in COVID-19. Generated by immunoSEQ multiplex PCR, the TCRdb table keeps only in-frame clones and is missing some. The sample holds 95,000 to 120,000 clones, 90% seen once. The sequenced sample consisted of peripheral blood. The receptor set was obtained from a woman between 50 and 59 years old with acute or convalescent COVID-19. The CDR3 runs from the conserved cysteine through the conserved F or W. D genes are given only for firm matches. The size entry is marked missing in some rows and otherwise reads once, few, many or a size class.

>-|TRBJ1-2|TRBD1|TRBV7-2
CASSPGQSRGYTF
TGTGCCAGCAGCCCGGGACAGAGTCGAGGCTACACCTTC
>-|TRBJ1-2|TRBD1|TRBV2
CASSEKGTGGPYGYTF
TGTGCCAGCAGTGAAAAAGGGACAGGGGGCCCCTATGGCTACACCTTC
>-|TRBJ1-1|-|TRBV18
CASSSGGNTEAFF
TGTGCCAGCTCCTCGGGAGGTAACACTGAAGCTTTCTTT
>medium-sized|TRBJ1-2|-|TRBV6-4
CASSEEAGALDGYTF
TGTGCCAGCAGTGAGGAGGCAGGGGCCTTGGATGGCTACACCTTC
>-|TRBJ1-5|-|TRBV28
CASRQEEDQPQHF
TGTGCCAGCCGACAGGAAGAAGATCAGCCCCAGCATTTT
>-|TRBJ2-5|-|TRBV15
CATSPRQGETQYF
TGTGCCACCAGCCCGCGGCAGGGAGAGACCCAGTACTTC
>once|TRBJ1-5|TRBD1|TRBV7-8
CASSPRDRGLQYSNQPQHF
TGTGCCAGCAGCCCCCGAGACAGGGGGCTACAATATAGCAATCAGCCCCAGCATTTT
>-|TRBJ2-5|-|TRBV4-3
CASSQEPRETQYF
TGCGCCAGCAGCCAAGAACCCAGAGAGACCCAGTACTTC
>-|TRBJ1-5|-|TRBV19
CASSVGGLRDQPQHF
TGTGCCAGTAGTGTTGGGGGCCTCAGGGATCAGCCCCAGCATTTT
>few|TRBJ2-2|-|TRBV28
CASLRANTGELFF
TGTGCCAGCCTCAGGGCGAACACCGGGGAGCTGTTTTTT
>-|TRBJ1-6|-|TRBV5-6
CASSSGRDLYNSPLHF
TGTGCCAGCAGCTCCGGACGGGATTTGTATAATTCACCCCTCCACTTT
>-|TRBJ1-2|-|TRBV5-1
CASSSLDRPRGGYTF
TGCGCCAGCAGCTCTCTAGACAGGCCAAGGGGTGGCTACACCTTC
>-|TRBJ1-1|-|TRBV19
CASTMEGRTEAFF
TGTGCCAGTACAATGGAGGGCCGGACTGAAGCTTTCTTT
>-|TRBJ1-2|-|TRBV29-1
CSVEDNSANYGYTF
TGCAGCGTTGAGGACAACTCAGCTAACTATGGCTACACCTTC
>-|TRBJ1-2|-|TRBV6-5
CASSLAGNYGYTF
TGTGCCAGCAGTCTAGCAGGAAACTATGGCTACACCTTC
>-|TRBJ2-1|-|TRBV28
CASPSGDNEQFF
TGTGCCAGCCCCTCAGGGGACAATGAGCAGTTCTTC
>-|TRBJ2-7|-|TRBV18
CASSPPNSYFVEQYF
TGTGCCAGCTCACCACCGAACAGCTACTTTGTCGAGCAGTACTTC
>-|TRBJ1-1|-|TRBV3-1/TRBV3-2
CASGGGLEAFF
TGTGCCAGCGGGGGGGGCCTTGAAGCTTTCTTT
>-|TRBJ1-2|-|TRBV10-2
CASSQHMNYGYTF
TGCGCCAGCAGTCAACATATGAACTATGGCTACACCTTC
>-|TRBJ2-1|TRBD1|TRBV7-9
CASSSLDRGALNEQFF
TGTGCCAGCAGCTCTCTGGACAGGGGCGCCCTTAATGAGCAGTTCTTC